This TCR beta chain was found in a study of PD-L1 blockade in urothelial cancer. Overall study context: Most patients, about 90% of the roughly 29, were males with bladder-origin cancer. Tumor specimens possessed a median of around 1,500 T cells.

The CDR3 contains 14 residues. CDR1 SGHNT and CDR2 YENEEA come from the germline V gene. Trimming shortened V by 7 bases and J by 2 bases, and 15 bases separated the two germline ends. Profiled with immunoSEQ multiplex PCR; TCRdb holds only in-frame clones, not every one. The top ten clones hold 17% of a sample with about 470 clones, 35% of them seen once. Notes on the study in general: FFPE tumor tissue, one sample per patient, may miss heterogeneity.

On this clone itself: The antigen remains undetermined.

The chain is built from TRBV11-3 and TRBJ2-7, with D maybe TRBD2 (6 bases). The origin of this receptor is a man in his fifties or sixties with urothelial cancer. Sequences were derived from tumor tissue, sampled before atezolizumab (anti-PD-L1) treatment. The CDR3 DNA sequence: TGTGCCAGCACCAGCCGCGGGGTGGCCTACGAGCAGTACTTC. Translating it yields CASTSRGVAYEQYF.